This TCR beta chain originates from a study of glioma-infiltrating T cells. Germline assignment: CDR1 SGHTA and CDR2 FQGNSA. This CDR3 has 15 residues. Trimming left V 5 bases short and J 2 bases short, with 14 bases between. Using RNA template, CDR3s of TCR alpha and beta were amplified with iRepertoire arm-PCR. Input was about 85-450 ng of tissue mRNA or PBMC total RNA. MiXCR, applied by TCRdb to the multiplex PCR reads, yields one record per CDR3 protein. This table holds roughly 190,000 distinct CDR3 sequences, around 30% found once. This clonotype has ten or more counts. The antigen remains unidentified. Broader study findings: Gliomas, especially low-grade, showed above-expected tissue-blood divergence; non-neoplastic patients showed below. Only very few CDR3 sequences appeared in both tissue and blood.

The sequencing input was glioma tissue, nonneoplastic brain tissue, or PBMCs (not recorded which). This TCR was sampled from a human donor with low-grade glioma or glioblastoma, undergoing nonglioma brain surgery, or in good health (not recorded which). The J gene is TRBJ2-3, the V gene TRBV7-2; D remains ambiguous. The CDR3 DNA follows: TGTGCCAGCAGCCTAGGCGGACCACACACAGATACGCAGTATTTT. It translates to CASSLGGPHTDTQYF.